The 10 T cell receptor beta chains in this list originate from one sample, sequenced in a study of T cell responses to AZD1222 COVID-19 vaccine. The assay was immunoSEQ multiplex PCR, and TCRdb's table has in-frame clones only and misses some. The sample lists 75,000 to 95,000 clones; around 83% were seen once. The specimen was peripheral blood, collected on day 0 of AZD1222 vaccination. The receptors come from an adult in good health.

This sequence joins TRBV28 and TRBJ1-2; 10 bases are a match to TRBD1. The CDR3 totals 12 residues. Germline V gene sequence: CDR1 MDHEN, CDR2 SYDVKM. V shed 6 bases and J 6 bases; nucleotides not matched to a gene: 1. The CDR3 DNA reads TGTGCCAGCAGAGACAGGGGGCATGGCTACACCTTC. Residues: CASRDRGHGYTF.

The chain uses TRBV5-1 and TRBJ2-3, with 11 bases identical to TRBD2. CDR3 size: 15 residues. The ends lost 4 bases at V and 5 bases at J; junction bases unmatched: 6. The V gene's germline CDR1 is SGHRS and CDR2 YFSETQ. CDR3 nucleotide sequence: TGCGCCAGCAGCACATCCGGGACTAGCGGAGATACGCAGTATTTT. Translating it yields CASSTSGTSGDTQYF. The entire variable domain, with the rest obtained from reference TRBV5-1 and TRBJ2-3, is as follows: KAGVTQTPRYLIKTRGQQVTLSCSPISGHRSVSWYQQTPGQGLQFLFEYFSETQRNKGNFPGRFSGRQFSNSRSEMNVSTLELGDSALYLCASSTSGTSGDTQYFGPGTRLTVL.

This chain links TRBV28 with TRBJ1-2, with TRBD1 matching 7 bases. The V gene's germline CDR1 is MDHEN and CDR2 SYDVKM. The CDR3 totals 15 residues. The junction had 10 bases not matched to a gene; V was cut back by 5 bases and J by 4 bases. The CDR3 spells CASSTQQGYSYGYTF. CDR3 sequence (DNA): TGTGCCAGCAGTACTCAACAGGGGTATAGCTATGGCTACACCTTC.

This chain connects TRBV7-9 to TRBJ2-5; D gene ambiguous. Per germline, CDR1 SEHNR and CDR2 FQNEAQ (reference sequence). The CDR3 runs 11 residues. Trimming removed 6 bases at V and 4 bases at J, with 6 bases between. The CDR3 loop is CASSWAETQYF. The CDR3 DNA reads as TGTGCCAGCAGTTGGGCAGAGACCCAGTACTTC. The full variable domain, its missing parts supplied by reference TRBV7-9 and TRBJ2-5, is DTGVSQNPRHKITKRGQNVTFRCDPISEHNRLYWYRQTLGQGPEFLTYFQNEAQLEKSRLLSDRFSAERPKGSFSTLEIQRTEQGDSAMYLCASSWAETQYFGPGTRLLVL.

V gene TRBV21-1 combines with J gene TRBJ2-3; TRBD2 is the table's D call, not checked against the DNA. TRBV21-1 is tagged as a pseudogene. The CDR3 contains 13 residues. CDR3 loop: CASSKGVADTQYF. As DNA, the CDR3 is TGTGCCAGCAGCAAAGGGGTAGCGGATACGCAGTATTTT.

This clone was recorded only once. V is TRBV28 and J is TRBJ2-5; D gene unclear. V was clipped by 2 bases and J by 1 base, with 17 bases between them. The CDR3 sequence is 17 residues long. Germline CDR1 MDHEN, CDR2 SYDVKM. The CDR3 loop is CASSLAEAGQPQETQYF. The CDR3 region has the DNA TGTGCCAGCAGTTTAGCAGAGGCTGGCCAACCCCAAGAGACCCAGTACTTC.

This clone counts as medium-sized (0.01 to 0.1%). The rearrangement uses TRBV19 and TRBJ2-3, with D possibly being TRBD1 or TRBD2 (5 bases each). The CDR3 covers 16 residues. Per the germline V gene, CDR1 is LNHDA and CDR2 is SQIVND (reference sequence). Trimming took 7 bases from V and 6 from J, leaving 23 bases between them. CDR3 coding DNA: TGTGCCAGTACCCCTGAGTCAGGGAGCATGAAGGATACGCAGTATTTT. It specifies CASTPESGSMKDTQYF.

V usage is TRBV7-9 and J usage is TRBJ1-5; D unclear. V lost 3 bases to trimming and J lost 4 bases, with 4 bases between them. CDR1 is SEHNR and CDR2 is FQNEAQ in the germline V gene (reference sequence). There are 12 residues in the CDR3. This chain's CDR3 is CASSFPNQPQHF. CDR3 in DNA: TGTGCCAGCAGCTTCCCGAATCAGCCCCAGCATTTT.

As regards this clone: One end of the junction fails to match germline, which may point to a read error. The gene calls are TRBV7-7 and TRBJ2-1; 9 bases line up with TRBD2. From germline, CDR1 is SSHAT and CDR2 FNYEAQ (reference sequence). The CDR3 is made up of 15 amino acids. The CDR3 loop is CASSPMGLADNEQFF. The CDR3 nucleotides are TGTGCTAGCAGCCCAATGGGACTAGCCGACAATGAGCAGTTCTTC.

This chain links TRBV2 with TRBJ2-2; maybe TRBD2 (5 bases). CDR1 is SNHLY and CDR2 is FYNNEI in the germline V gene. Trimming cost V 2 bases and J 4 bases, with 8 bases left between them. This CDR3 is built from 14 residues. CDR3 sequence: CASSETGSTGELFF. CDR3 DNA sequence: TGTGCCAGCAGTGAAACGGGGAGCACCGGGGAGCTGTTTTTT.